This TCR beta chain appears in the sequencing data of a study of T cell responses to AZD1222 COVID-19 vaccine. Findings of the study overall: Nearly half of unique spike-specific TCRs reportedly avoided B.1.351 and B.1.1.7 mutated regions. Repertoire sampling was restricted to post-peak T cell response timepoints.

From germline, CDR1 is MNHEY and CDR2 SMNVEV (reference sequence). The germline V and J ends were trimmed by 3 bases and 4 bases, with 9 bases remaining between them. The CDR3 consists of 13 residues. It was second doses at about 4 or about 12 weeks that were pooled. The data were produced by immunoSEQ multiplex PCR, yet TCRdb's version contains in-frame clones alone and is incomplete. The sample gives 110,000 or so clones, more than 75% of which show up once; less than 4% is in the top ten. As for this clone: Its antigen is not known.

The chain has TRBV27 and TRBJ1-2, with D perhaps TRBD1 (5 bases). Sample: peripheral blood, taken 28 days after the second AZD1222 dose. This receptor was identified in an adult who received the AZD1222 COVID-19 vaccine. This chain's CDR3 is CASSFGGSYGYTF. The CDR3 DNA reads as TGTGCCAGCAGTTTCGGGGGTTCCTATGGCTACACCTTC.